The source of this T cell receptor beta chain is a study of blood T cell repertoires in COVID-19. Study context: T cells, B-cell-depleted T cells, or PBMCs provided the cDNA or gDNA that served as material.

In this sample, this clone turned up a few times. Only in-frame clones appear in the TCRdb table, and some are missing; sequencing was by immunoSEQ multiplex PCR. The sample consists of 120,000 to 150,000 clones, approximately 90% of them appearing once. V lost 1 base and J lost 11, with 14 bases in between. Looked up from germline, CDR1 is SGHTA and CDR2 is FQGNSA. The CDR3 has 13 amino acids. This TCR was recovered from a woman between 25 and 40 years old with acute COVID-19. The genes are TRBV7-2 and TRBJ1-1; tentative D call: TRBD1 (5 bases). Sequencing was performed on PBMCs or T cells enriched from blood (not recorded which). CDR3: CASSLVTQGSAFF. In nucleotides, the CDR3 is TGTGCCAGCAGCTTAGTCACTCAGGGTTCGGCTTTCTTT.